This is a list of T cell receptor beta chains from one sample in a study of beta chain features in type 1 diabetes. Libraries were prepared by immunoSEQ multiplex PCR; TCRdb keeps only in-frame clonotypes and omits some of them. The table has 600,000 or so clones, around an eighth seen once; the top ten hold approximately 0.042%. The sequencing sample was made of naive CD4+ T cells from blood. These receptors originate from a man between 18 and 29 years old with type 1 diabetes. The CDR3 runs from the conserved cysteine through the conserved F or W.

v_call	j_call	cdr3_aa
TRBV25-1	TRBJ1-1	CASRGGQGANTEAFF
TRBV9	TRBJ1-6	CASSARTGATPLHF
TRBV5-1	TRBJ2-1	CASSLGTAGNEQFF
TRBV11-2	TRBJ2-7	CASSLDRGAEQYF
TRBV15	TRBJ2-1	CATSSLGGPNEQFF
TRBV5-1	TRBJ1-5	CASSWDSKDQPQHF
TRBV7-6	TRBJ1-2	CASSLQQGPEGYTF
TRBV7-9	TRBJ1-1	CASSLQTVRTEAFF
TRBV10-3	TRBJ1-5	CAISDPTVHQPQHF
TRBV4-1	TRBJ2-2	CASSPNVITGELFF
TRBV4-1	TRBJ1-5	CASSQNRARGQPQHF
TRBV11-2	TRBJ1-2	CASSSTRQNYGYTF
TRBV5-1	TRBJ2-7	CASSSGQSYEQYF
TRBV6-1	TRBJ2-7	CATSGTGGAGQYF
TRBV5-6	TRBJ2-1	CASSLSRNEQFF
TRBV7-6	TRBJ1-1	CASSFQGMNTEAFF
TRBV5-1	TRBJ2-1	CASSPLSSGSLNEQFF
TRBV7-9	TRBJ1-2	CASSPQGGNYGYTF
TRBV19	TRBJ2-6	CASSGAQAIGANVLTF
TRBV5-1	TRBJ1-1	CASSLAAAEERRNTEAFF
TRBV4-3	TRBJ2-1	CASSQALAGGPTSSYNEQFF
TRBV5-1	TRBJ1-2	CASSLGAGANYGYTF
TRBV18	TRBJ2-7	CASSPRKGNSYEQYF
TRBV5-1	TRBJ2-1	CASSLTGNTYNEQFF
TRBV4-2	TRBJ1-2	CASSQFYESGYTF
TRBV7-9	TRBJ1-1	CASSLHWNTEAFF
TRBV9	TRBJ2-3	CASSVVGDYRTDTQYF
TRBV5-1	TRBJ2-1	CASSLVAGGRNEQFF
TRBV9	TRBJ2-5	CASSPRTGTGRETQYF
TRBV6-5	TRBJ1-2	CASSIAPGQSWGYTF
TRBV20-1	TRBJ2-5	CSALALETQYF
TRBV7-2	TRBJ1-2	CASSGIGQGNYGYTF
TRBV7-2	TRBJ1-6	CASSNETLSWPLHF
TRBV5-6	TRBJ2-1	CASSPISSSRSYNEQFF
TRBV2	TRBJ1-2	CASSETGQLGYGYTF
TRBV10-3	TRBJ1-2	CAISASQGQGRNGYTF
TRBV29-1	TRBJ2-1	CSVAFAGGHNEQFF
TRBV19	TRBJ2-1	CASSPERGRSYNEQFF
TRBV27	TRBJ1-2	CASSLYRGYGYTF
TRBV5-4	TRBJ1-2	CASSLRDKGYTF
TRBV7-9	TRBJ2-5	CASSLGTGETQYF
TRBV7-9	TRBJ2-3	CASTRGGQDTQYF
TRBV27	TRBJ2-1	CASLLRASGDYNEQFF
TRBV7-2	TRBJ2-1	CASRFQAENNEQFF
TRBV4-1	TRBJ2-1	CASSQVPPTYNEQFF
TRBV28	TRBJ2-1	CASISRTGGSYNEQFF
TRBV7-2	TRBJ2-1	CASSRGGRFYNEQFF